What follows is one TCR beta chain and its context. Its matching antigen is unknown. This sample is drawn from a study of radiotherapy plus CTLA-4 blockade in lung cancer. Overall study findings and caveats: There was expansion of tumor-derived TCR clones in blood after radiotherapy plus ipilimumab. Reports identified early blood T cell clone dynamics, with interferon-beta, as the best response predictor.

Repertoires were generated with immunoSEQ multiplex PCR, while TCRdb's copy carries only in-frame clones and drops some. The sample lists tens of thousands of clones, approximately 80% occurring once. This CDR3 is 18 amino acids long. This sequence joins TRBV12-1 and TRBJ2-6; whether TRBD1, the table's D call, matches the DNA was not checked. TRBV12-1 is termed a pseudogene. The sequenced sample was peripheral blood, obtained from a patient treated with radiotherapy plus ipilimumab. This clonotype originated in a human donor with non-small cell lung cancer that progressed on radiotherapy plus ipilimumab. In nucleotides, the CDR3 is TGTGCCAGCAGCATTTACGATGTAGGACAAAGTCGGGCCAACGTCCTGACTTTC. Translating it yields CASSIYDVGQSRANVLTF.